Listed here are 23 T cell receptor beta chains from one sample, sequenced in a study of naive and memory T cell subsets. Ligated cDNA underwent four rounds of PCR with nested alpha and beta constant region primers and SP2. A single record per CDR3 protein comes from TCRdb applying MiXCR to the 5' RACE reads. The sample includes 55,000 to 65,000 distinct CDR3 sequences, 6.5% to 9% of them seen just once. An oligonucleotide containing a UMI was ligated to the 3' end of TCR cDNA. All receptors derive from a female donor in good health.

The chain uses TRBV19 and TRBJ2-2; D possibly corresponds to TRBD1 (6 bases). Per germline, CDR1 LNHDA and CDR2 SQIVND (reference sequence). The germline V and J ends were trimmed by 5 bases and 7 bases, with 14 bases remaining between them. CDR3 length: 14 amino acids. The CDR3, as DNA: TGTGCCAGTAGTGAAACAGGGTGGGTCGGGGAGCTGTTTTTT. Residues: CASSETGWVGELFF.

The sample holds a few counts of this clonotype. The genes are TRBV11-2 and TRBJ1-1, with D unresolved. Per germline, CDR1 SGHAT and CDR2 FQNNGV. Trimming cost V 7 bases and J 4 bases, with 13 bases left between them. The CDR3 has 13 amino acids. In DNA form, the CDR3 reads TGTGCCAGCACCACCGGGCCTGGCACTGAAGCTTTCTTT. It yields the protein CASTTGPGTEAFF. Full variable domain (missing parts from reference TRBV11-2 and TRBJ1-1): EAGVAQSPRYKIIEKRQSVAFWCNPISGHATLYWYQQILGQGPKLLIQFQNNGVVDDSQLPKDRFSAERLKGVDSTLKIQPAKLEDSAVYLCASTTGPGTEAFFGQGTRLTVV.

There are many counts of this clonotype. The chain joins TRBV20-1 to TRBJ1-5; the D gene is possibly TRBD1 (6 bases). Trimming shortened V by 5 bases and J by 0 bases, and 14 bases separated the two germline ends. The CDR3 extends over 15 amino acids. Germline lookup yields CDR1 DFQATT and CDR2 SNEGSKA (reference sequence). The chain's CDR3 is CSAGGGHYSNQPQHF. The CDR3 nucleotides read TGCAGTGCTGGGGGGGGACACTATAGCAATCAGCCCCAGCATTTT.

This chain connects TRBV28 to TRBJ2-7; tentative D call: TRBD1 (6 bases). CDR1 and CDR2 from the germline V gene are MDHEN and SYDVKM. CDR3 length equals 15 residues. With 8 bases removed from V and 1 base from J, the gap between germline ends came to 18 bases. This CDR3 reads CASGQGSYRSYEQYF. As DNA, the CDR3 is TGTGCCAGCGGGCAGGGGTCCTATCGGTCCTACGAGCAGTACTTC.

This clonotype appeared many times. The chain carries TRBV5-5 and TRBJ2-4; possibly TRBD1 or TRBD2 for D (5 bases each). Germline V lookup: CDR1 SGHKS, CDR2 YYEKEE (reference sequence). This CDR3 comprises 13 residues. The V gene lost 2 bases and the J gene lost 10 bases, with 13 bases spanning the gap. In DNA form, the CDR3 reads TGTGCCAGCAGCTTATGGCCCGGGGCGATTCAGTACTTC. It specifies CASSLWPGAIQYF.

This clonotype was seen only a few times. The V and J genes are TRBV28 and TRBJ2-1; D tentatively fits TRBD1 or TRBD2 (5 bases each). Germline V lookup: CDR1 MDHEN, CDR2 SYDVKM. This CDR3 comprises 14 residues. V lost 7 bases and J lost 7, with 17 bases in between. The CDR3 is CASTQRGRVNEQFF. CDR3 nucleotides: TGTGCCAGCACCCAACGGGGCCGAGTAAATGAGCAGTTCTTC.

The gene calls are TRBV6-2 or TRBV6-3 and TRBJ2-3; D unresolved. Trimming cost V 4 bases and J 2 bases, with 10 bases left between them. This CDR3 contains 14 residues. Germline loops: CDR1 MNHEY, CDR2 SVGEGT. The CDR3 nucleotides are TGTGCCAGCAGTTCGGGCGGTTCCACAGATACGCAGTATTTT. It yields the protein CASSSGGSTDTQYF.

This clonotype has more than one count but fewer than ten. The chain recombines TRBV25-1 with TRBJ2-7; the match to TRBD2 covers 11 bases. J gave up 1 base and V 5 bases, and 7 bases lay outside the gene matches. The CDR3 is 16 amino acids. Per germline, CDR1 MGHDK and CDR2 SYGVNS. CDR3 sequence reads: CASSTFGTSGSYEQYF. For the CDR3, the DNA is TGTGCCAGCAGTACTTTCGGGACTAGCGGTTCCTACGAGCAGTACTTC.

A few counts support this clonotype. The J gene is TRBJ2-7, the V gene TRBV12-3 or TRBV12-4; D gene uncertain. V was pared by 5 bases and J by 2 bases, with 16 bases between. This CDR3 has 15 residues. The CDR3 bases are TGTGCCAGCAGTAATCAACACGTAGGGACCTACGAGCAGTACTTC. Its protein is CASSNQHVGTYEQYF.

The chain links TRBV12-3 or TRBV12-4 to TRBJ1-2; D unresolved. V lost 7 bases and J 6 bases, leaving 21 bases between the germline ends. This CDR3 region has 15 residues. CDR3 DNA sequence: TGTGCCAGCAACTCACTTTCGACAACAGATAATGGCTACACCTTC. It translates to CASNSLSTTDNGYTF.

At least ten counts were recorded for this clonotype. The chain uses TRBV6-5 and TRBJ1-1; D is ambiguous. CDR3 length: 15 amino acids. Germline V gene sequence: CDR1 MNHEY, CDR2 SVGAGI. V shed 0 bases and J shed 4 bases, with 12 bases lying between them. The CDR3: CASSYSVRGGTEAFF. The DNA for the CDR3 is TGTGCCAGCAGTTACTCGGTCCGGGGTGGCACTGAAGCTTTCTTT.

This clonotype occurred many times. The chain uses TRBV20-1 and TRBJ1-5; 7 bases are shared with TRBD1. With 1 base clipped from V and 3 bases from J, the junction kept 9 bases outside the gene matches. CDR3 length: 16 amino acids. The germline V gene has CDR1 DFQATT and CDR2 SNEGSKA (reference sequence). Written as DNA, the CDR3 is TGCAGTGCTAGAGTCGAGACAGGGAGGGACAATCAGCCCCAGCATTTT. Translating it yields CSARVETGRDNQPQHF.

This clonotype has ten or more counts. The chain uses TRBV7-9 and TRBJ2-6; D is undetermined. The CDR3 is made up of 16 amino acids. Germline loops: CDR1 SEHNR, CDR2 FQNEAQ (reference sequence). The V gene lost 5 bases and the J gene lost 0 bases, with 11 bases spanning the gap. The CDR3 loop is CASSNLSNSGANVLTF. Here the CDR3 DNA reads TGTGCCAGCAGCAACCTTTCGAACTCTGGGGCCAACGTCCTGACTTTC.

This clonotype was counted only a few times. This chain connects TRBV19 to TRBJ2-7; TRBD2 might be the D (5 bases). The CDR3 consists of 14 residues. Germline CDR1 LNHDA, CDR2 SQIVND (reference sequence). Trimming pared 4 bases from V and 2 bases from J, leaving 12 bases between. The CDR3 reads CASSTHRGAYEQYF. Here the CDR3 DNA reads TGTGCCAGTAGTACCCATCGGGGTGCCTACGAGCAGTACTTC. Full variable domain (outside the CDR3, taken from reference TRBV19 and TRBJ2-7): DGGITQSPKYLFRKEGQNVTLSCEQNLNHDAMYWYRQDPGQGLRLIYYSQIVNDFQKGDIAEGYSVSREKKESFPLTVTSAQKNPTAFYLCASSTHRGAYEQYFGPGTRLTVT.

This clonotype was counted only a few times. The rearrangement joins TRBV5-1 to TRBJ2-6, with 7 bases matching TRBD1. The ends lost 5 bases at V and 2 bases at J; junction bases unmatched: 13. The CDR3 has 18 residues. Germline CDR1 is SGHRS and CDR2 is YFSETQ. CDR3 coding DNA: TGCGCCAGCAGTTTAACAGGGGCCACAGTAGCTGGGGCCAACGTCCTGACTTTC. Its protein product is CASSLTGATVAGANVLTF.

A few counts support this clonotype. J is TRBJ2-7 and V is TRBV11-2, with D unclear. The germline gives CDR1 SGHAT, CDR2 FQNNGV. With 1 base removed from V and 0 bases from J, the gap between germline ends came to 10 bases. There are 15 residues in the CDR3. CDR3 protein: CASSLVPESSYEQYF. In DNA, the CDR3 is TGTGCCAGCAGCTTAGTTCCAGAGAGCTCCTACGAGCAGTACTTC.

This clonotype has only a few counts. This rearrangement joins TRBV15 to TRBJ2-5; 12 nucleotides line up with TRBD2. The CDR3 totals 16 residues. The V segment lost 3 bases and the J segment 1 base; nucleotides outside the gene matches: 3. Germline V lookup: CDR1 LNHNV, CDR2 YYDKDF (reference sequence). This CDR3 reads CATSSTSGRTQETQYF. DNA of the CDR3: TGTGCCACCAGCAGCACTAGCGGGAGGACCCAAGAGACCCAGTACTTC. The whole variable domain, filled in from reference TRBV15 and TRBJ2-5, reads DAMVIQNPRYQVTQFGKPVTLSCSQTLNHNVMYWYQQKSSQAPKLLFHYYDKDFNNEADTPDNFQSRRPNTSFCFLDIRSPGLGDTAMYLCATSSTSGRTQETQYFGPGTRLLVL.

This clonotype was picked up many times. The chain has TRBV20-1 and TRBJ1-5; the D is unclear. Germline V lookup: CDR1 DFQATT, CDR2 SNEGSKA (reference sequence). There are 13 residues in the CDR3. Trimming took off 1 base at V and 5 bases at J, with 9 bases between the two ends. CDR3 nucleotides: TGCAGTGCTAGAGTGGCAGAAGATCAGCCCCAGCATTTT. The encoded protein is CSARVAEDQPQHF.

This clonotype has at least ten counts. V usage is TRBV12-3 or TRBV12-4 and J usage is TRBJ2-7; D unresolved. V lost 4 bases, J lost 2 bases, and 6 bases lay in between. The length of the CDR3 is 12 residues. The CDR3 is CASSSGTYEQYF. CDR3 coding DNA: TGTGCCAGCAGTTCGGGCACCTACGAGCAGTACTTC.

This clonotype was detected only a few times. The CDR3 is CASSFTGATEAFF. CDR3 DNA: TGTGCCAGTAGTTTTACAGGGGCCACTGAAGCTTTCTTT. The chain recombines TRBV19 with TRBJ1-1; 7 nucleotides agree with TRBD1. The CDR3 loop spans 13 amino acids. Germline trimming cut 5 bases from V and 4 bases from J; bases unmatched to any gene: 4. CDR1 LNHDA and CDR2 SQIVND come from the germline V gene (reference sequence).

V and J are TRBV20-1 and TRBJ2-5, with TRBD1 identical over 10 bases. Germline assignment: CDR1 DFQATT and CDR2 SNEGSKA (reference sequence). The CDR3 is made up of 13 amino acids. With 5 bases clipped from V and 4 bases from J, the junction kept 4 bases outside the gene matches. CDR3 loop: CSAPRTGGETQYF. CDR3 DNA sequence: TGCAGTGCTCCCAGGACAGGGGGAGAGACCCAGTACTTC.

This clonotype was seen only a few times. The J gene is TRBJ2-1, the V gene TRBV7-9; 14 bases agree with TRBD2. CDR3 size: 16 residues. The V gene end was trimmed by 5 bases and the J gene end by 10 bases; junction bases not matched to a gene: 10. In germline, CDR1 is SEHNR, CDR2 FQNEAQ (reference sequence). The CDR3 sequence is CASSLQTSGRALEQFF. The CDR3 DNA reads TGTGCCAGCAGCCTACAGACTAGCGGGAGGGCCCTCGAGCAGTTCTTC.

This clonotype was seen more than once but under ten times. The chain joins TRBV6-6 to TRBJ2-7; 7 positions match TRBD1. Losses at the gene ends were 6 bases for V and 2 bases for J; bases not matched to a gene: 4. Germline CDR1 and CDR2: MNHNY and SVGAGI (reference sequence). CDR3 length equals 13 residues. The CDR3 sequence: CASSETGTYEQYF. The CDR3 DNA follows: TGTGCCAGCAGCGAGACAGGGACCTACGAGCAGTACTTC.